This T cell receptor beta chain was observed in a study of blood T cell repertoires in COVID-19. The V gene lost 3 bases and the J gene lost 5 bases, with 14 bases spanning the gap. The CDR3 is 14 amino acids. The germline CDR1 and CDR2 sequences are GTSNPN and SVGIG (reference sequence). Using immunoSEQ multiplex PCR, the repertoire was profiled, and TCRdb retains in-frame clones only, with some absent. The data contain some 170,000 clones, approximately 84% of them singletons. This clonotype was sampled from a human donor with acute COVID-19. The donor label of this sample is uncertain. This rearrangement joins TRBV30 to TRBJ1-5; a possible D gene is TRBD1 (6 bases). The sequenced sample consisted of PBMCs or T cells enriched from blood (not recorded which). CDR3 sequence reads: CAWSAGVRDQPQHF. The DNA for the CDR3 is TGTGCCTGGAGCGCAGGGGTTAGAGATCAGCCCCAGCATTTT. The complete variable domain, with remaining parts taken from reference TRBV30 and TRBJ1-5, reads SQTIHQWPATLVQPVGSPLSLECTVEGTSNPNLYWYRQAAGRGLQLLFYSVGIGQISSEVPQNLSASRPQDRQFILSSKKLLLSDSGFYLCAWSAGVRDQPQHFGDGTRLSIL.